A single sample is the source of the 3 T cell receptor beta chains below, sequenced in a study of tumor-infiltrating lymphocytes in oesophageal squamous cell carcinoma (dated by TCRdb to the mid-2010s). To prepare the library, PCR was applied. The instrument was an Illumina HiSeq 2000. The raw public reads went through TCRdb reprocessing: fastp at Q25, MiXCR clone calling, in-frame beta chains kept. Entries are consolidated by CDR3 protein sequence, retaining the most common genes and DNA. Counted in this sample were over 20,000 distinct CDR3 sequences; around a third of them appeared once. Jointly, the top ten make up 15% to 20% of the sample. The sample comprised esophageal tumor tissue. The receptors were gathered from a female donor with esophageal squamous cell carcinoma.

This clonotype was seen at least ten times. The chain joins TRBV7-6 to TRBJ2-5; possible D gene TRBD2, 5 bases. Per the germline V gene, CDR1 is SGHVS and CDR2 is FNYEAQ. This CDR3 has 15 residues. Trimming took 5 bases from V and 2 from J, leaving 15 bases between them. The CDR3, as DNA: TGTGCCAGCAGCCCCCCTTGGACTTTTCAAGAGACCCAGTACTTC. This codes for CASSPPWTFQETQYF.

V gene TRBV11-3 combines with J gene TRBJ2-5; possibly TRBD2 for D (5 bases). The CDR3 consists of 18 residues. V was pared by 1 base and J by 1 base, with 19 bases between. Germline V lookup: CDR1 SGHNT, CDR2 YENEEA. In DNA, the CDR3 is TGTGCCAGCAGCTTAGGAATCGGCGACGAGGGCCCCCAAGAGACCCAGTACTTC. Protein sequence: CASSLGIGDEGPQETQYF.

The table lists this clonotype with many counts. A single base separates this from a much larger clone, so it may be a read error. This chain links TRBV7-8 with TRBJ2-1, with TRBD1 matching over 9 bases. Trimming removed 2 bases from V and 10 bases from J; junction bases left unmatched: 12. The CDR3 covers 16 residues. Looked up from germline, CDR1 is SGHVS and CDR2 is FQNEAQ. The CDR3 DNA sequence: TGTGCCAGCAGCTTACCTCCCGGGACAGGGTCCGTGGAGCAGTTCTTC. This translates into CASSLPPGTGSVEQFF.